A single T cell receptor beta chain is shown here with its context. At least ten counts were recorded for this clonotype. Its antigen remains unidentified. Base-call qualities are not available, and no considerably larger clone is one nucleotide away. Library preparation was by multiplex PCR. Instrument used: Illumina HiSeq 4000. TCR beta libraries were built with iRepertoire HTBI primers and Arm-PCR amplification of CDR3 regions. Before sequencing, the PCR products underwent gel purification. On the authors' methods: A total of around 59 TRBV and some 15 TRBJ segments were identified across samples and were used for gene usage analysis of CDR3 amino acid clonotypes. COPE and FqMerger were used to merge filtered high-quality paired reads into contigs. BLAST was used to align contigs to the IMGT TRBV, TRBD and TRBJ reference genes, and CDR3 was defined following IMGT. Any clonotype with a frequency above 0.1% was classified as a highly expanded clone. Shannon entropy served as the measure of repertoire diversity, while the Gini coefficient captured V-J evenness. A clonotype was considered public if more than one individual shared it. The public sequencing data were trimmed at Q25 with fastp and processed into clonotypes with MiXCR by TCRdb, which kept only in-frame beta chains. Each entry is one CDR3 protein sequence, shown with its most common DNA and genes. These V and J calls rely on TCRdb rather than the paper's analysis. The sample contains hundreds of thousands of distinct CDR3 sequences, roughly 15% of them found a single time. The ten largest account for over 20% of the sample.

The sample comes from a study of regulatory T cells in long-lasting Graves disease (dated by TCRdb to the early 2020s). For context, the study as a whole: In the newly diagnosed Graves' disease group, patients had been taking antithyroid drugs for less than 3 months. The study was registered as a clinical trial and conducted in China. Peripheral blood TCR sequencing and RNA sequencing compared persistent Graves' disease patients with newly diagnosed Graves' disease patients. A total of approximately 35 samples underwent TCR sequencing: some 13 from persistent and roughly 20 from newly diagnosed Graves' disease patients.

What the time point label conveys for this sample: newly diagnosed GD, antithyroid drugs for less than 3 months. RNA was extracted from PBMCs in TRIzol for both TCR sequencing and RNA sequencing. The diagnosis of Graves' disease followed American Thyroid Association guidelines. Patients were recruited from an endocrinology department in Xi'an, China. From each patient, 8 to 10 milliliters of peripheral blood was collected into an EDTA anticoagulant tube. Ficoll Paque Plus density gradient separation was used to isolate PBMCs, and no further T cell sorting was performed. An Agilent 2100 Bioanalyzer and agarose gel were used to check RNA quality, and a NanoDrop 2000 was used to measure RNA concentration. Results the study describes overall, beyond this receptor: Peripheral blood alone was examined, since thyroid tissue, which constituted the primary lesion, could not be accessed. The authors acknowledged the small sample size as a limitation that may reduce accuracy. Sequencing and analysis were limited to the TCR beta chain. Compared with newly diagnosed patients, patients with persistent Graves' disease had lower TCR Shannon entropy and fewer highly expanded clones, which suggests clonal expansion. Persistent patients shared more public clonotypes among themselves (2,741) than newly diagnosed patients did (about 1,000).

The specimen was peripheral blood mononuclear cells (PBMCs), collected at new diagnosis, from a patient treated with antithyroid drugs. This sequence was found in a female donor with Graves disease.

The CDR3 protein sequence reads: CASTHLPLLEGTDTQYF. The sequence in DNA is TGTGCCAGCACCCATCTACCCCTACTTGAGGGCACAGATACGCAGTATTTT. The rearranged segments are TRBV5-5 and TRBJ2-3; no D gene is confidently identified. From the germline V gene (reference sequence), CDR1 is SGHKS and CDR2 is YYEKEE. Reading from cysteine to phenylalanine, the CDR3 counts 17 amino acids. The kept DNA is CDR3 alone, 51 bases in frame from the first base. V and J are truncated by 6 bases and 1 base respectively, leaving an intervening sequence of 21 bases.